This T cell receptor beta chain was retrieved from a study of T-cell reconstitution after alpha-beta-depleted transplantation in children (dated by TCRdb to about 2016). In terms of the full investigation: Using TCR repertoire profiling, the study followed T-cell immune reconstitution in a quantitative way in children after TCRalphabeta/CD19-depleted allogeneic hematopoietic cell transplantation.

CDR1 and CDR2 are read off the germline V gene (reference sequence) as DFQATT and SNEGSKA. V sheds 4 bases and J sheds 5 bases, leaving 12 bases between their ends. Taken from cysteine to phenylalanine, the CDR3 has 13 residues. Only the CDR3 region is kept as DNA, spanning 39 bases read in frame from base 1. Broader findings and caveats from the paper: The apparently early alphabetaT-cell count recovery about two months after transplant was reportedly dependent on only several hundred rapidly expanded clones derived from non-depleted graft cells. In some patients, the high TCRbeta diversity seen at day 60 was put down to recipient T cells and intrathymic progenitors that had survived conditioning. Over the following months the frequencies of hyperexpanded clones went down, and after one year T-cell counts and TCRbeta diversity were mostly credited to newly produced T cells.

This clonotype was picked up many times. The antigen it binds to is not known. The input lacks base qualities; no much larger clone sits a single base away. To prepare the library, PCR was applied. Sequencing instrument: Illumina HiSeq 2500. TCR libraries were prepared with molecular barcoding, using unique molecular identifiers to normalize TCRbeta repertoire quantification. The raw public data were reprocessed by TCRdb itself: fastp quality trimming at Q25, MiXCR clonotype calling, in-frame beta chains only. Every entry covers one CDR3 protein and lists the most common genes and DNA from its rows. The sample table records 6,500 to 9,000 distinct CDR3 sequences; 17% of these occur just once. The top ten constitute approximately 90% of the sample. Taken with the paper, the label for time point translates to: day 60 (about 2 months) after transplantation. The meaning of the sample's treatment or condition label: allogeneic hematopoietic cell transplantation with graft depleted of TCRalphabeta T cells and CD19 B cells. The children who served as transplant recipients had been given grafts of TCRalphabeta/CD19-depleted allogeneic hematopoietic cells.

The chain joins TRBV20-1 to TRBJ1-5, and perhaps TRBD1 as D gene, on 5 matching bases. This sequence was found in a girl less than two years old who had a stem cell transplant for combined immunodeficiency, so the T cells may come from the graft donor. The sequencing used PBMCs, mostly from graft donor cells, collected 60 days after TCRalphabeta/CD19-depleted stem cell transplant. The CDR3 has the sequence CSAKLTDHQPQHF. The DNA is TGCAGTGCTAAATTGACAGATCATCAGCCCCAGCATTTT.